This entry is about one T cell receptor beta chain. Its specificity is unknown. These data are taken from a study of shared clonotypes between healthy human individuals. Study-wide results and limits: For naive CD4 cells, around 5% of clonotypes were shared across a handful of donors.

The CDR3 contains 14 residues. Germline V gives CDR1 KGHSH, CDR2 LQKENI. The J segment lost 3 bases and the V segment lost 5 bases, leaving 5 bases of the junction unmatched. Splitting of each subset's genomic DNA was done evenly across several immunoSEQ plates. The table came from immunoSEQ multiplex PCR; TCRdb's copy has only in-frame clones and leaves some out. The sample has 2 million to 2.5 million clones; around 95% are singletons. Sequencing was performed on naive CD4+ T cells sorted from blood. Subset described: CD45RA+ positively selected. V and J are TRBV18 and TRBJ2-7, with 9 nucleotides matching TRBD1. The TCR comes from a man between 18 and 29 years old in good health. The CDR3 DNA is TGTGCCAGCTCAACGCTGGGACAGGGCTACGAGCAGTACTTC. Amino acid sequence: CASSTLGQGYEQYF.